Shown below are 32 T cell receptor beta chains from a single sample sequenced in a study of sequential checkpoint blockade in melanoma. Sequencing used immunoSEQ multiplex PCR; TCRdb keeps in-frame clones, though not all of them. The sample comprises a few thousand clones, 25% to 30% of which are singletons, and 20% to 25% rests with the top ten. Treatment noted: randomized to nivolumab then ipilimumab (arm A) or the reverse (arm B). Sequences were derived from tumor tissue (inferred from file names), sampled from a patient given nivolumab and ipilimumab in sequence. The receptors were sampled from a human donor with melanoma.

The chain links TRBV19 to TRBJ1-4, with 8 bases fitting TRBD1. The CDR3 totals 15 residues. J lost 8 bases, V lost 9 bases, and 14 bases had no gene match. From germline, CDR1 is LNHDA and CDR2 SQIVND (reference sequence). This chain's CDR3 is CASRPRRGRGEKLFF. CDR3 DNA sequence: TGTGCCAGCCGCCCTCGCAGGGGGCGAGGGGAAAAACTGTTTTTT.

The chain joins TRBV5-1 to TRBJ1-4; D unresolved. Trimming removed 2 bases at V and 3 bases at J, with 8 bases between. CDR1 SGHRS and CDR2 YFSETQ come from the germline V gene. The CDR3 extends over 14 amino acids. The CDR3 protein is CASSFKSSNEKLFF. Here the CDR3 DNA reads TGCGCCAGCAGCTTCAAGAGCTCTAATGAAAAACTGTTTTTT. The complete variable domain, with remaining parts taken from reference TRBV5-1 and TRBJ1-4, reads KAGVTQTPRYLIKTRGQQVTLSCSPISGHRSVSWYQQTPGQGLQFLFEYFSETQRNKGNFPGRFSGRQFSNSRSEMNVSTLELGDSALYLCASSFKSSNEKLFFGSGTQLSVL.

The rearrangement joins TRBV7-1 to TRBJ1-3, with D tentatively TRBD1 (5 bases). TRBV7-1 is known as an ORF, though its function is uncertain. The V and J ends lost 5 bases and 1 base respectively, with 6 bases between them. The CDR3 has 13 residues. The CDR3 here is CASSPGSGNTIYF. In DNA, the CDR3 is TGTGCCAGCAGCCCAGGGTCTGGAAACACCATATATTTT.

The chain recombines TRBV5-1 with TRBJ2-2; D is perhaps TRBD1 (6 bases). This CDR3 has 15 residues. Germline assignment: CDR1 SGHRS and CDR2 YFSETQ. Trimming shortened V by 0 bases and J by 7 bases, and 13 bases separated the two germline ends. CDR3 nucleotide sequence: TGCGCCAGCAGCTTGGCCGTTCAGGGGAGCGGGGAGCTGTTTTTT. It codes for CASSLAVQGSGELFF.

In nucleotides, the CDR3 is TGTGCCAGCAGTTTGGGTGGGGGCGAGCAGTACTTC. As protein: CASSLGGGEQYF. The rearrangement links TRBV28 to TRBJ2-7, with D possibly called TRBD1 or TRBD2 (5 bases each). Trimming pared 3 bases from V and 6 bases from J, leaving 9 bases between. Germline V CDR1 and CDR2: MDHEN, SYDVKM. This CDR3 spans 12 amino acids.

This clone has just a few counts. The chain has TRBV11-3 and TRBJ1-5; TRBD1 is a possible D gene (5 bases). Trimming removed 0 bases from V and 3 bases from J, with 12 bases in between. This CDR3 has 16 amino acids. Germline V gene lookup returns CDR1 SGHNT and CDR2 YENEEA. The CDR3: CASSLDWGGSNQPQHF. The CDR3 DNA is TGTGCCAGCAGCTTAGATTGGGGGGGTTCCAATCAGCCCCAGCATTTT.

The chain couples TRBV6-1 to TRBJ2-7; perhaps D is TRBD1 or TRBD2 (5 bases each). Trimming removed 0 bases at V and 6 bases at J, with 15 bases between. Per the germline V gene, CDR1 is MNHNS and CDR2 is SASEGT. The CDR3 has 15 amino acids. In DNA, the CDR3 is TGTGCCAGCAGTGAAGCGCAGAGGGGAGTGGGCGAGCAGTACTTC. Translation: CASSEAQRGVGEQYF.

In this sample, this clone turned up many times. The CDR3 region is CASSADPAGYGYTF. The CDR3 nucleotides are TGTGCCAGCAGCGCCGACCCTGCAGGCTATGGCTACACCTTC. This sequence joins TRBV9 and TRBJ1-2; D not certain. This CDR3 is built from 14 residues. V was cut by 3 bases and J by 4 bases, with 13 bases left in between. Germline assignment: CDR1 SGDLS and CDR2 YYNGEE.

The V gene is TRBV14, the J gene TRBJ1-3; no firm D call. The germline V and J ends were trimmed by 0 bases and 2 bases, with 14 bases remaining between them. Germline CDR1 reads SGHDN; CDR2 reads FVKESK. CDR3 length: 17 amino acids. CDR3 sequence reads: CASSQESVGGAGNTIYF. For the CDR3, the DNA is TGTGCCAGCAGCCAAGAATCGGTGGGAGGCGCTGGAAACACCATATATTTT. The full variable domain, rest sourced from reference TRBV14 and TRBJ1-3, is EAGVTQFPSHSVIEKGQTVTLRCDPISGHDNLYWYRRVMGKEIKFLLHFVKESKQDESGMPNNRFLAERTGGTYSTLKVQPAELEDSGVYFCASSQESVGGAGNTIYFGEGSWLTVV.

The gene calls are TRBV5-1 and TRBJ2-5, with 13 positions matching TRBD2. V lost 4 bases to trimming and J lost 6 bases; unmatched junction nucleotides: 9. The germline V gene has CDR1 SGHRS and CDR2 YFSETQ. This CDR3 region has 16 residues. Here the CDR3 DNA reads TGCGCCAGCAGCACCGGACTAGCGGGAGTTTTACAGACCCAGTACTTC. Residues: CASSTGLAGVLQTQYF.

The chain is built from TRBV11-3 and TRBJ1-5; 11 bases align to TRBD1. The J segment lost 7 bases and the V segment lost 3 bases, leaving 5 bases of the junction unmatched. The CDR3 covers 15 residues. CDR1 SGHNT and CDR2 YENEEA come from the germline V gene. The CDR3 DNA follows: TGTGCCAGCAGCTTTGGACAGGGGGCTGGACAGCCCCAGCATTTT. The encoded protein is CASSFGQGAGQPQHF.

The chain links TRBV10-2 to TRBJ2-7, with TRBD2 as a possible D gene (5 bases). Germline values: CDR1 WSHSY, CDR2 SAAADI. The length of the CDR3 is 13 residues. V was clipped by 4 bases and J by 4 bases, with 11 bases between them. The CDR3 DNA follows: TGCGCCAGCAGTGTCGGGGTGGGGTACGAGCAGTACTTC. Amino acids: CASSVGVGYEQYF.

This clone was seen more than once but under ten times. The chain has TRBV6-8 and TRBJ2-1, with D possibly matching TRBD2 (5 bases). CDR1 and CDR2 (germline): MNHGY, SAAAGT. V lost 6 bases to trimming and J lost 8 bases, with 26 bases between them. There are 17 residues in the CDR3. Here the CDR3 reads CASSPPISGGSQDEQFF. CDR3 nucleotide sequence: TGTGCCAGCAGCCCCCCGATATCAGGCGGGTCCCAGGATGAGCAGTTCTTC.

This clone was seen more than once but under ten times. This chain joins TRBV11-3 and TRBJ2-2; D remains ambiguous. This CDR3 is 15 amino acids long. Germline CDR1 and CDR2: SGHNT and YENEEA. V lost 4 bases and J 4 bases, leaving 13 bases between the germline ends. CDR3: CASSSRPAGTGELFF. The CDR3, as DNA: TGTGCCAGCAGCTCCCGGCCAGCCGGCACCGGGGAGCTGTTTTTT. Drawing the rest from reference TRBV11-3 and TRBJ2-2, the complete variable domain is EAGVVQSPRYKIIEKKQPVAFWCNPISGHNTLYWYLQNLGQGPELLIRYENEEAVDDSQLPKDRFSAERLKGVDSTLKIQPAELGDSAVYLCASSSRPAGTGELFFGEGSRLTVL.

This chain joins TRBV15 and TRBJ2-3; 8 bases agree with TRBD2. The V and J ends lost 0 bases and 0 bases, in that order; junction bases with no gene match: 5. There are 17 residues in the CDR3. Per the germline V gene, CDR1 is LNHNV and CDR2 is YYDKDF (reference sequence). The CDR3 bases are TGTGCCACCAGCAGAGATAGGGCTAGCGGGAGCACAGATACGCAGTATTTT. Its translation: CATSRDRASGSTDTQYF.

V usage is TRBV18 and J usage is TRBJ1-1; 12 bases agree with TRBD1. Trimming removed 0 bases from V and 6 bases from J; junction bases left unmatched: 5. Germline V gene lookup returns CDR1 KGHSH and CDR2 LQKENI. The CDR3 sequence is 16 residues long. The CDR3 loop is CASSPPPGQGASEAFF. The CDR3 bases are TGTGCCAGCTCACCACCTCCGGGACAGGGGGCATCTGAAGCTTTCTTT.

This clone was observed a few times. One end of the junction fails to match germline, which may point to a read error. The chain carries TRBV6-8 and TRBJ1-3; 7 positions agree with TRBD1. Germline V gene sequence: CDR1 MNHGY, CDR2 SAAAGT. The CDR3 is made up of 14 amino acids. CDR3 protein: CAISGQESGNTIYF. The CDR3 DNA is TGTGCCATCAGTGGACAGGAGTCTGGAAACACCATATATTTT.

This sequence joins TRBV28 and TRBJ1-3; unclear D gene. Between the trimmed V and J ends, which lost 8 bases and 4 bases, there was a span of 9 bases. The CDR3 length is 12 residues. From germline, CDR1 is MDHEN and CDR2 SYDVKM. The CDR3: CASSTRGNTIYF. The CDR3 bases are TGTGCCAGCTCGACGAGGGGAAACACCATATATTTT.

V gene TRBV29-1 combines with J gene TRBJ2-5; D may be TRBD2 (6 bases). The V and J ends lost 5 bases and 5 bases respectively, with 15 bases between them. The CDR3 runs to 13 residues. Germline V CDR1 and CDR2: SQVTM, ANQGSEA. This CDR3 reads CSVQPGGGETQYF. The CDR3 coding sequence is TGCAGCGTTCAACCTGGTGGGGGGGAGACCCAGTACTTC.

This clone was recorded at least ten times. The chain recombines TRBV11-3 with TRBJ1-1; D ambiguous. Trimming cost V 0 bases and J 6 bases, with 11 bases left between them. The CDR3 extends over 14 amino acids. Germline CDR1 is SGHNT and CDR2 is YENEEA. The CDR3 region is CASSLEGSHPEAFF. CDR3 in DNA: TGTGCCAGCAGCTTAGAAGGCAGCCACCCTGAAGCTTTCTTT.

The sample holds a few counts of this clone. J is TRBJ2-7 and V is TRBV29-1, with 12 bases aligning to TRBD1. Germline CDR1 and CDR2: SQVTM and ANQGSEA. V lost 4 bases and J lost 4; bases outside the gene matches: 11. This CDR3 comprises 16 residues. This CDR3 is CSVVGDRGLGRYEQYF. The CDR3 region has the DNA TGCAGCGTTGTAGGGGACAGGGGGCTGGGGAGGTACGAGCAGTACTTC.

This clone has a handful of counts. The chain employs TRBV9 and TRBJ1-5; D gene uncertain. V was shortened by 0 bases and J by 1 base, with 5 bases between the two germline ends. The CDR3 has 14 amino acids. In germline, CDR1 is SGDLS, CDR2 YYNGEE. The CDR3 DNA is TGTGCCAGCAGCGTAGGCGGGAGCAATCAGCCCCAGCATTTT. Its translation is CASSVGGSNQPQHF.

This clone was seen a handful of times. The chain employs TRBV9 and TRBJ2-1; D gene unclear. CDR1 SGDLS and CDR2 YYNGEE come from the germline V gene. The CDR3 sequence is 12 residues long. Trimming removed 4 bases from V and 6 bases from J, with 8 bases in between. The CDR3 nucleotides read TGTGCCAGCAGCCAAGTTGGCAATGAGCAGTTCTTC. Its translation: CASSQVGNEQFF.

The chain's CDR3 is CASTNGRAGETQYF. The DNA for the CDR3 is TGTGCCAGCACAAACGGGAGGGCGGGAGAGACCCAGTACTTC. The chain uses TRBV9 and TRBJ2-5, with TRBD2 matching over 8 bases. This CDR3 comprises 14 residues. Trimming at V came to 6 bases and at J to 4 bases, leaving 8 bases not matched to a gene. In germline, CDR1 is SGDLS, CDR2 YYNGEE.

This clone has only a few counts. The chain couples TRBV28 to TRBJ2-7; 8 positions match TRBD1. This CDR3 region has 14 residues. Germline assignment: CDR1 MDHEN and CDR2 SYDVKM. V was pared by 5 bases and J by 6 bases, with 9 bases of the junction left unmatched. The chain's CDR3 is CASSNQGARFEQYF. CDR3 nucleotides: TGTGCCAGCAGTAATCAGGGGGCGAGATTCGAGCAGTACTTC.

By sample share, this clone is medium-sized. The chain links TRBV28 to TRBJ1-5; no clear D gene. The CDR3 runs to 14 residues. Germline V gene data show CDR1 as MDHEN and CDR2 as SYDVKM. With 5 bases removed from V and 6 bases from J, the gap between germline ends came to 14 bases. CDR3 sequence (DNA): TGTGCCAGCAGTCGCCTGGTACCCTCTCAGCCCCAGCATTTT. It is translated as CASSRLVPSQPQHF.

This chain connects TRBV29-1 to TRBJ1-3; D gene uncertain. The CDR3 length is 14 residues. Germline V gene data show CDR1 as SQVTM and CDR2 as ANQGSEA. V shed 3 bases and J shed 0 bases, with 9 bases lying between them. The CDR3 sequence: CSVDPGSSGNTIYF. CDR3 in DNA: TGCAGCGTTGACCCAGGAAGCTCTGGAAACACCATATATTTT.

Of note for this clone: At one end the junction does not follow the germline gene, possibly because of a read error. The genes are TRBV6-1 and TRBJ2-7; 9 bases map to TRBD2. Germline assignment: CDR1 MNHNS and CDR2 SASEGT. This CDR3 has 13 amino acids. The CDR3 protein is CASSEEASGNADF. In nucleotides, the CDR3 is TGTGCCAGCAGTGAAGAGGCTAGCGGGAACGCGGACTTC.

The CDR3 DNA follows: TGTGCCAGCACCGGGACTAGCGGGGTTGGGTACAATGAGCAGTTCTTC. The encoded protein is CASTGTSGVGYNEQFF. This chain links TRBV28 with TRBJ2-1; 13 nucleotides match TRBD2. Trimming took 7 bases from V and 4 from J; bases not matched to a gene: 7. There are 16 residues in the CDR3. Germline-derived CDR1 and CDR2 are MDHEN and SYDVKM.

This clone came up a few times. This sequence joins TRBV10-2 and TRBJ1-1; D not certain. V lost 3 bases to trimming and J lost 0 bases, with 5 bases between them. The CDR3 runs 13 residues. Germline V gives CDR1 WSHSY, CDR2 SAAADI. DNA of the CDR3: TGCGCCAGCAGTGAAACGGTGAACACTGAAGCTTTCTTT. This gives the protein CASSETVNTEAFF.

DNA of the CDR3: TGTGCCAGCAGCTTAGATGGGGGCGGGAGCGGGGTCTACAATGAGCAGTTCTTC. This encodes CASSLDGGGSGVYNEQFF. The chain joins TRBV11-3 to TRBJ2-1, with D perhaps TRBD2 (7 bases). Germline V lookup: CDR1 SGHNT, CDR2 YENEEA. Trimming removed 0 bases at V and 3 bases at J, with 18 bases between. The CDR3 loop spans 18 amino acids.

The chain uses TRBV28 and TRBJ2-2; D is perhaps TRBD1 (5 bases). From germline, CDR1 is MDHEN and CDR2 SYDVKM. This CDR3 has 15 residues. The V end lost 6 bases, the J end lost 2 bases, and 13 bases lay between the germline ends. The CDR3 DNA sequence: TGTGCCAGCAGCCCACAGGTGGGCAACACCGGGGAGCTGTTTTTT. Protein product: CASSPQVGNTGELFF. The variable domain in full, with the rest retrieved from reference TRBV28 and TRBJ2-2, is DVKVTQSSRYLVKRTGEKVFLECVQDMDHENMFWYRQDPGLGLRLIYFSYDVKMKEKGDIPEGYSVSREKKERFSLILESASTNQTSMYLCASSPQVGNTGELFFGEGSRLTVL.